One and the same sample provided the 21 T cell receptor beta chains below, sequenced in a study of T-cell memory formation after mild COVID-19. In TCRdb, the 5' RACE reads were re-called with MiXCR into one record per CDR3 protein. The data contain some 270,000 distinct CDR3 sequences, 15% of them singletons. Sequencing was done on a sample of PBMCs or a T cell subset sorted from them (not recorded which). The receptors shown here come from an adult woman who had mild COVID-19 (a few samples of this study predate the infection). Cell type and time point are not known.

This clonotype occurred a few times. The genes are TRBV20-1 and TRBJ2-1; D perhaps matches TRBD2 (6 bases). Germline values: CDR1 DFQATT, CDR2 SNEGSKA (reference sequence). This CDR3 region has 12 residues. Trimming pared 8 bases from V and 5 bases from J, leaving 13 bases between. The CDR3 spells CSPFPGDNEQFF. CDR3 DNA sequence: TGCAGTCCCTTCCCGGGGGACAATGAGCAGTTCTTC.

This clonotype was seen more than once but under ten times. This chain uses TRBV2 with TRBJ1-6; 9 bases align to TRBD1. The CDR3 spans 15 residues. The V gene's germline CDR1 is SNHLY and CDR2 FYNNEI. J was trimmed by 9 bases and V by 4 bases; bases with no gene match: 7. Here the CDR3 reads CASSVYGTGISPLHF. For the CDR3, the DNA is TGTGCCAGCAGTGTCTACGGGACAGGGATTTCACCCCTCCACTTT.

This clonotype was observed a few times. The chain combines TRBV20-1 with TRBJ1-6; D is unclear. The germline V gene encodes CDR1 DFQATT and CDR2 SNEGSKA (reference sequence). V lost 2 bases and J lost 4, with 3 bases in between. The CDR3 consists of 12 residues. The CDR3 DNA reads TGCAGTGCTAGAAGGTATAATTCACCCCTCCACTTT. It codes for CSARRYNSPLHF.

This clonotype has only a few counts. The chain employs TRBV24-1 and TRBJ2-3, with TRBD2 matching 15 bases. Germline values: CDR1 KGHDR, CDR2 SFDVKD. V was clipped by 4 bases and J by 4 bases; unmatched bases: 5. The CDR3 length is 17 residues. CDR3 protein: CATSDRGLAGGPDTQYF. The DNA for the CDR3 is TGTGCCACCAGTGACCGTGGACTAGCGGGAGGGCCAGATACGCAGTATTTT.

Written as DNA, the CDR3 is TGTGCCAGCAGTATACCCCACTCCCAGGGGGCGAACACTGAAGCTTTCTTT. It yields the protein CASSIPHSQGANTEAFF. The chain joins TRBV12-3 or TRBV12-4 to TRBJ1-1, with 8 bases matching TRBD1. The CDR3 is made up of 17 amino acids. V shed 5 bases and J 1 base; nucleotides not matched to a gene: 12.

The chain combines TRBV7-2 with TRBJ2-2; TRBD1 is a possible D gene (6 bases). CDR1 and CDR2 (germline): SGHTA, FQGNSA. V gave up 6 bases and J gave up 1 base, with 12 bases separating them. CDR3 length: 15 amino acids. The CDR3 region has the DNA TGTGCCAGCAGACAAAGGGGGTTGAACACCGGGGAGCTGTTTTTT. Protein product: CASRQRGLNTGELFF.

This rearrangement joins TRBV7-9 to TRBJ1-6, with a tentative D call TRBD1 (5 bases). This CDR3 has 13 amino acids. CDR1 and CDR2 from the germline V gene are SEHNR and FQNEAQ (reference sequence). Between the trimmed V and J ends, which lost 6 bases and 7 bases, there was a span of 10 bases. The CDR3 bases are TGTGCCAGCAGTCGGGGGATGAATTCACCCCTCCACTTT. Residues: CASSRGMNSPLHF.

The table lists this clonotype with a few counts. The chain carries TRBV20-1 and TRBJ2-5; D may match TRBD1 or TRBD2 (6 bases each). The CDR3 is made up of 13 amino acids. Germline lookup yields CDR1 DFQATT and CDR2 SNEGSKA (reference sequence). The V end was cut by 3 bases, the J end by 5 bases, with 13 bases between. Written as DNA, the CDR3 is TGCAGTGCTAGTCGCACAGGGAGGGAGACCCAGTACTTC. It yields the protein CSASRTGRETQYF.

This clonotype was seen more than once but under ten times. The chain links TRBV19 to TRBJ2-7; a possible D gene is TRBD1 (5 bases). V dropped 3 bases and J dropped 1 base, with 13 bases sitting between them. Germline V lookup: CDR1 LNHDA, CDR2 SQIVND (reference sequence). The CDR3 totals 15 residues. CDR3 nucleotide sequence: TGTGCCAGTAGTATCTTCCAGGGCCAATCCTACGAGCAGTACTTC. Amino acid sequence: CASSIFQGQSYEQYF.

This rearrangement joins TRBV12-3 or TRBV12-4 to TRBJ2-1; no clear D gene. Between the trimmed V and J ends, which lost 3 bases and 9 bases, there was a span of 6 bases. The CDR3 has 11 residues. The CDR3 DNA sequence: TGTGCCAGCAGTTTTGGTCCTGAGCAGTTCTTC. Its translation is CASSFGPEQFF.

The rearrangement links TRBV20-1 to TRBJ2-7; D perhaps matches TRBD1 (6 bases). Germline V gene data show CDR1 as DFQATT and CDR2 as SNEGSKA (reference sequence). V shed 2 bases and J shed 3 bases, with 8 bases lying between them. This CDR3 spans 12 amino acids. CDR3 sequence: CSARPDSYEQYF. CDR3 in DNA: TGCAGTGCTAGACCGGACAGCTACGAGCAGTACTTC.

This clonotype occurred a few times. The chain employs TRBV24-1 and TRBJ1-5; D unclear. Trimming shortened V by 4 bases and J by 2 bases, and 8 bases separated the two germline ends. CDR3 size: 14 residues. CDR1 is KGHDR and CDR2 is SFDVKD in the germline V gene. CDR3 amino acids: CATSDIYGNQPQHF. The CDR3 DNA sequence: TGTGCCACCAGTGACATTTACGGCAATCAGCCCCAGCATTTT.

The CDR3 DNA reads TGTGCCAGCAGCTTGAGAGGGTTAGGGCAAGAGACCCAGTACTTC. Protein sequence: CASSLRGLGQETQYF. V usage is TRBV5-4 and J usage is TRBJ2-5; D may be TRBD2 (5 bases). V was pared by 1 base and J by 2 bases, with 12 bases between. Per germline, CDR1 SGHNT and CDR2 YYREEE (reference sequence). The CDR3 spans 15 residues.

This clonotype was seen more than once but under ten times. At one of its ends the junction is not consistent with the germline gene, which may arise from a read error. J is TRBJ1-1 and V is TRBV4-2; D is undetermined. This CDR3 spans 14 amino acids. Germline CDR1 and CDR2: LGHNA and YNFKEQ. CDR3: CSSSQDPRNTEAFF. As DNA, the CDR3 is TGTTCCAGCAGCCAAGATCCCAGGAACACTGAAGCTTTCTTT.

The chain recombines TRBV20-1 with TRBJ2-1, with D possibly matching TRBD1 (6 bases). CDR3 length equals 17 residues. Germline V gene data show CDR1 as DFQATT and CDR2 as SNEGSKA (reference sequence). Trimming pared 2 bases from V and 0 bases from J, leaving 17 bases between. The CDR3 DNA follows: TGCAGTGCTAGACTTACAGGGCGCCCCAGCTCCTACAATGAGCAGTTCTTC. Residues: CSARLTGRPSSYNEQFF.

This clonotype was counted a few times. The junction differs from germline at one of its ends, possibly a read error. V gene TRBV25-1 combines with J gene TRBJ1-2, with 9 bases that match TRBD1. Germline V CDR1 and CDR2: MGHDK, SYGVNS. The CDR3 is 16 amino acids. The CDR3 nucleotides read TGTGCCAGCAGTGACCCTCTCCGACAGGGGGTGTGGGGCTACACTTTC. Its protein is CASSDPLRQGVWGYTF.

J is TRBJ2-1 and V is TRBV7-3, with 10 bases matching TRBD2. The CDR3 length is 15 residues. Germline CDR1 reads SGHTA; CDR2 reads FQGTGA. After removal of 6 bases from V and 5 bases from J, the junction contained 7 bases not matched to a gene. This chain's CDR3 is CASRLAGAPNNEQFF. As DNA, the CDR3 is TGTGCCAGCAGGCTAGCGGGGGCCCCTAACAATGAGCAGTTCTTC.

This clonotype was seen a few times. The gene calls are TRBV11-3 and TRBJ2-3; the D is unclear. The germline gives CDR1 SGHNT, CDR2 YENEEA. The V end was cut by 1 base, the J end by 5 bases, with 4 bases between. The CDR3 contains 12 residues. The CDR3 DNA is TGTGCCAGCAGCTTAGGCCTAGATACGCAGTATTTT. Protein sequence: CASSLGLDTQYF. The variable domain in full, with the rest retrieved from reference TRBV11-3 and TRBJ2-3, is EAGVVQSPRYKIIEKKQPVAFWCNPISGHNTLYWYLQNLGQGPELLIRYENEEAVDDSQLPKDRFSAERLKGVDSTLKIQPAELGDSAVYLCASSLGLDTQYFGPGTRLTVL.

This clonotype was observed a few times. The V and J genes are TRBV5-1 and TRBJ2-3; D is undetermined. This CDR3 is built from 13 residues. The germline gives CDR1 SGHRS, CDR2 YFSETQ. The ends were cut back, 2 bases at V and 1 base at J, with 5 bases in the middle. CDR3 residues: CASSFWGTDTQYF. CDR3 in DNA: TGCGCCAGCAGCTTCTGGGGCACAGATACGCAGTATTTT.

J is TRBJ2-1 and V is TRBV29-1; 7 bases match TRBD1. This CDR3 is 14 amino acids long. Losses at the gene ends were 4 bases for V and 7 bases for J; bases not matched to a gene: 10. Germline lookup yields CDR1 SQVTM and CDR2 ANQGSEA. This chain's CDR3 is CSVANRQGRNEQFF. The CDR3 DNA is TGCAGCGTTGCAAACCGACAGGGACGGAATGAGCAGTTCTTC.

V usage is TRBV11-2 and J usage is TRBJ2-2, with D perhaps matching TRBD2 (6 bases). Trimming took 4 bases from V and 0 from J, leaving 21 bases between them. There are 19 residues in the CDR3. The germline V gene encodes CDR1 SGHAT and CDR2 FQNNGV. As DNA, the CDR3 is TGTGCCAGCAGCTCCTACTCCCTCGCGGGACCGACGAACACCGGGGAGCTGTTTTTT. As protein: CASSSYSLAGPTNTGELFF. The complete variable domain, with remaining parts taken from reference TRBV11-2 and TRBJ2-2, reads EAGVAQSPRYKIIEKRQSVAFWCNPISGHATLYWYQQILGQGPKLLIQFQNNGVVDDSQLPKDRFSAERLKGVDSTLKIQPAKLEDSAVYLCASSSYSLAGPTNTGELFFGEGSRLTVL.